The 4 T cell receptor beta chains reported below all come from one sample, sequenced in a study of shared clonotypes between healthy human individuals. Naive CD8 populations comprised CD45RO-negative cells positively selected for CCR7, excluding terminally differentiated effector memory CD45RA+ cells. Only in-frame clones appear in the TCRdb table, and some are missing; sequencing was by immunoSEQ multiplex PCR. This sample has about 590,000 clones, with about 95% found just once. The sequencing input was naive CD8+ T cells sorted from blood. These receptor sequences come from a woman in her twenties or thirties in good health.

V and J are TRBV4-1 and TRBJ2-7, with TRBD1 matching 11 bases. Germline lookup yields CDR1 MGHRA and CDR2 YSYEKL. J was trimmed by 6 bases and V by 2 bases; bases with no gene match: 6. The CDR3 consists of 15 residues. The CDR3 is CASSQPGTGGREQYF. The CDR3 DNA follows: TGCGCCAGCAGCCAACCCGGGACAGGGGGGCGCGAGCAGTACTTC.

This clone was counted once. The CDR3 sequence: CASSTKRTGGYNEQFF. The CDR3 DNA is TGTGCCAGCAGCACTAAGAGGACAGGGGGGTACAATGAGCAGTTCTTC. The chain has TRBV13 and TRBJ2-1, with TRBD1 matching over 10 bases. J was trimmed by 4 bases and V by 5 bases; bases with no gene match: 8. Germline loops: CDR1 PRHDT, CDR2 FYEKMQ (reference sequence). The CDR3 consists of 16 residues.

The V and J genes are TRBV7-9 and TRBJ2-2; TRBD2 is a possible D gene (5 bases). The germline V gene has CDR1 SEHNR and CDR2 FQNEAQ (reference sequence). The CDR3 runs 16 residues. Trimming removed 5 bases from V and 0 bases from J, with 13 bases in between. The CDR3 nucleotides are TGTGCCAGCAGCCCCCCCGGGGATCCGAACACCGGGGAGCTGTTTTTT. Its protein is CASSPPGDPNTGELFF.

This chain joins TRBV4-1 and TRBJ1-2; possible D gene TRBD1, 5 bases. The CDR3 is made up of 13 amino acids. In germline, CDR1 is MGHRA, CDR2 YSYEKL. Trimming left V 2 bases short and J 6 bases short, with 10 bases between. The CDR3 nucleotides read TGCGCCAGCAGCCAACCGACGGGGGATGGCTACACCTTC. Translation gives CASSQPTGDGYTF.